This T cell receptor (beta chain) was observed in a study of CD8+CD57+ T cells in acquired aplastic anemia. This clonotype was detected many times. All sequencing subjects had displayed CD8+CD57+ cell expansion on flow cytometry. V lost 1 base and J lost 4, with 11 bases in between. Germline-derived CDR1 and CDR2 are SEHNR and FQNEAQ (reference sequence). This CDR3 contains 14 residues. TCR beta VDJ and CDR3 profiling used genomic DNA as template. Each CDR3 protein is one row after TCRdb ran MiXCR on the reads. The sample includes about 200,000 distinct CDR3 sequences, about 60% of them seen just once.

V is TRBV7-9 and J is TRBJ2-7; a weak D match, TRBD2 (6 bases). The clonotype was recovered from a human donor with aplastic anemia. Sequencing was done on a sample of sorted CD4+, CD8+, or CD8+CD57+ T cells (not recorded which) from PBMCs. The CDR3 nucleotides read TGTGCCAGCAGCTTAGACGGACTACAGTACGAGCAGTACTTC. Protein sequence: CASSLDGLQYEQYF.